This TCR beta chain emerged from a study of blood T cell repertoires in COVID-19. Background on the study: PBMCs, B-cell-depleted T cells, or T cells provided the cDNA or gDNA that made up the material.

The junction had 9 bases not matched to a gene; V was cut back by 5 bases and J by 2 bases. This CDR3 has 16 residues. Germline V CDR1 and CDR2: LNHDA, SQIVND (reference sequence). Original analysis: Estimation of nucleated cell counts relied on the amplification of reference gene primers. Data came from immunoSEQ multiplex PCR; TCRdb stores just in-frame clones and leaves some out. V and J calls and clone size are copied from that table; D and trimming were computed from the DNA. The sample holds some 68,000 clones, 70% to 90% seen once. The Seattle patients joined while their infection was active and were tracked longitudinally afterward.

What was sequenced was peripheral blood. The sequence was collected from a woman aged 50 to 60 with COVID-19, enrolled during active disease. This chain uses TRBV19 with TRBJ2-3; TRBD2 agrees at 8 bases. For the CDR3, the DNA is TGTGCCAGTAGTCCCGGAGTAGCGGGATACACAGATACGCAGTATTTT. This codes for CASSPGVAGYTDTQYF.